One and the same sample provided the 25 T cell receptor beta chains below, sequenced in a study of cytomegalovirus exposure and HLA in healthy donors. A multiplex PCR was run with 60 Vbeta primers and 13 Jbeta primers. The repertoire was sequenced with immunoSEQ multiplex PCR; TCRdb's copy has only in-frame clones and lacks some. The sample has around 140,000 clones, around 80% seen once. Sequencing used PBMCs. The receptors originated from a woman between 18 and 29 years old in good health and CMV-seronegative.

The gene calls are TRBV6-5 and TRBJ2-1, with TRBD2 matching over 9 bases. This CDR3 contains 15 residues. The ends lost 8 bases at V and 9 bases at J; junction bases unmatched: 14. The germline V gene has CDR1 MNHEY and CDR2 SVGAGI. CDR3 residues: CASRKGLAGSGEQFF. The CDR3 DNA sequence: TGTGCCAGCCGGAAGGGCCTAGCGGGATCGGGTGAGCAGTTCTTC.

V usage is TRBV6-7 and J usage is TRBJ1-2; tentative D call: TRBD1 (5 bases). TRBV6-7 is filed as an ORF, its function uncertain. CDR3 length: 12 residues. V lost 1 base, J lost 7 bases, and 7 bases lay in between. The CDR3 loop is CASSYWRGGYTF. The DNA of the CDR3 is TGTGCCAGCAGTTACTGGAGGGGTGGCTACACCTTC.

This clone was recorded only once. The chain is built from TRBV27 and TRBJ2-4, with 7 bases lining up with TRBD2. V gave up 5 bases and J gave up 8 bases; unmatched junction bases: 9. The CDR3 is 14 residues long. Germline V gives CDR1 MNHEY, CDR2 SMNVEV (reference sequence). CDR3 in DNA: TGTGCCAGCAGTCCCGGGACTACCCGATACATTCAGTACTTC. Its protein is CASSPGTTRYIQYF.

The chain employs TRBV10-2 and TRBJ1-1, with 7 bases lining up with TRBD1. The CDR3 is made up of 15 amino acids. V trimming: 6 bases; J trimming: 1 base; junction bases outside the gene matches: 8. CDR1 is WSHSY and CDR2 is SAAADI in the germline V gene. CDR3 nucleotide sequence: TGCGCCAGCAGCGCGGGACAGTACGCGAACACTGAAGCTTTCTTT. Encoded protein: CASSAGQYANTEAFF.

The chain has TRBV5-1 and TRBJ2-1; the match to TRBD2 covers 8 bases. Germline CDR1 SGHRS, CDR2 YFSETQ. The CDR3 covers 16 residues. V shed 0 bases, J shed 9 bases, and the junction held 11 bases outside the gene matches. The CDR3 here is CASSLDPGGPGREQFF. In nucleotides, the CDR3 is TGCGCCAGCAGCTTGGATCCGGGAGGGCCCGGGCGTGAGCAGTTCTTC.

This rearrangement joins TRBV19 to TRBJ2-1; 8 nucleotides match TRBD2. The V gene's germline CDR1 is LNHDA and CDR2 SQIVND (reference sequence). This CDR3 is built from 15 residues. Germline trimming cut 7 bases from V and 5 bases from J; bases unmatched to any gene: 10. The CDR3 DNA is TGTGCCAGTATGGGACGCGGGAGGACCGACAATGAGCAGTTCTTC. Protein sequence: CASMGRGRTDNEQFF. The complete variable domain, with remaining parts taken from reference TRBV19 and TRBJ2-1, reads DGGITQSPKYLFRKEGQNVTLSCEQNLNHDAMYWYRQDPGQGLRLIYYSQIVNDFQKGDIAEGYSVSREKKESFPLTVTSAQKNPTAFYLCASMGRGRTDNEQFFGPGTRLTVL.

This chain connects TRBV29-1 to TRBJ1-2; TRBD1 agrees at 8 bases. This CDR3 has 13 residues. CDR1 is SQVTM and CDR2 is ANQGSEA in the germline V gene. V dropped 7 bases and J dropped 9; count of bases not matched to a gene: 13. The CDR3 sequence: CSARDRTLPSYTF. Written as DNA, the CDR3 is TGCAGCGCCAGGGACAGGACTCTTCCAAGCTACACCTTC.

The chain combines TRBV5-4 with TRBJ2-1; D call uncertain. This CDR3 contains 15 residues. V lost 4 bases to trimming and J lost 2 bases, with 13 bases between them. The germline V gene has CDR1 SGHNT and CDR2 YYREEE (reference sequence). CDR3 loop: CASSPLAFAYNEQFF. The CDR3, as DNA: TGTGCCAGCAGCCCCCTCGCGTTTGCCTACAATGAGCAGTTCTTC.

The DNA for the CDR3 is TGTGCCAGCTCCCCCTCCCGGGAGGGGCTCACTGAAGCTTTCTTT. It translates to CASSPSREGLTEAFF. The chain couples TRBV18 to TRBJ1-1; possibly TRBD1 for D (5 bases). Between the trimmed V and J ends, which lost 6 bases and 4 bases, there was a span of 18 bases. CDR3 length: 15 residues. The germline CDR1 and CDR2 sequences are KGHSH and LQKENI.

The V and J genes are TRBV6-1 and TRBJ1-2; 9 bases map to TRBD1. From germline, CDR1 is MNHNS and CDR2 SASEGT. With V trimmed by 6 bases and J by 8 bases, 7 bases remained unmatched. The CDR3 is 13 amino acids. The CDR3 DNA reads TGTGCCAGCAGGTCCGGGACAGGGAAAGGCTACACCTTC. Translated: CASRSGTGKGYTF.

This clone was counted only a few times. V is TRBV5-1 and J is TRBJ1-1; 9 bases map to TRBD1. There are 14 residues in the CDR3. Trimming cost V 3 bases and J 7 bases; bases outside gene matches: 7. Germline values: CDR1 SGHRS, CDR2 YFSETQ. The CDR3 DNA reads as TGCGCCAGCAGCTCCGGGACAGGGAACTTTGAAGCTTTCTTT. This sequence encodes CASSSGTGNFEAFF.

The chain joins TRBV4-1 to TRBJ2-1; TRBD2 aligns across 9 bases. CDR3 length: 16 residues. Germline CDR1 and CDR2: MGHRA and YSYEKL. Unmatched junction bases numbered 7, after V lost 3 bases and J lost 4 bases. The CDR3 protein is CASSHQAGGLYNEQFF. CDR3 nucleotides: TGCGCCAGCAGCCATCAAGCGGGGGGCCTTTACAATGAGCAGTTCTTC.

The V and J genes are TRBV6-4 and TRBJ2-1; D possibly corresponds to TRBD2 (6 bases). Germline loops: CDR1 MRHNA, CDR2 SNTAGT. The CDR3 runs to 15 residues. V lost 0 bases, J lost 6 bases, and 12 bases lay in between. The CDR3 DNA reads TGTGCCAGCAGTGACTCGGATGAAGCGGGCAATGAGCAGTTCTTC. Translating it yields CASSDSDEAGNEQFF.

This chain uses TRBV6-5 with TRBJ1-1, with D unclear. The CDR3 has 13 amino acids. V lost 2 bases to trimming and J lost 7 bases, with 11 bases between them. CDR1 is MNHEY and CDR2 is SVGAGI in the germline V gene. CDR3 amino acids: CASSYRGGGEAFF. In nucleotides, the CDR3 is TGTGCCAGCAGTTACCGAGGCGGCGGTGAAGCTTTCTTT.

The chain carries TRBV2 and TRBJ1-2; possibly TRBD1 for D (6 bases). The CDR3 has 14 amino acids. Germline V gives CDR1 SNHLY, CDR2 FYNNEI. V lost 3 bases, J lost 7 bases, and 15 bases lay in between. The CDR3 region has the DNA TGTGCCAGCAGTGAGGGGACCAGAGGGGGTGGCTACACCTTC. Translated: CASSEGTRGGGYTF.

For the CDR3, the DNA is TGCAGCTGGAGGCAAGAGACCCAGTACTTC. Protein sequence: CSWRQETQYF. The rearrangement joins TRBV29-1 to TRBJ2-5; possibly TRBD2 for D (5 bases). The germline V gene has CDR1 SQVTM and CDR2 ANQGSEA. The CDR3 is made up of 10 amino acids. Trimming shortened V by 8 bases and J by 2 bases, and 6 bases separated the two germline ends. Full variable domain (outside the CDR3, taken from reference TRBV29-1 and TRBJ2-5): SAVISQKPSRDICQRGTSLTIQCQVDSQVTMMFWYRQQPGQSLTLIATANQGSEATYESGFVIDKFPISRPNLTFSTLTVSNMSPEDSSIYLCSWRQETQYFGPGTRLLVL.

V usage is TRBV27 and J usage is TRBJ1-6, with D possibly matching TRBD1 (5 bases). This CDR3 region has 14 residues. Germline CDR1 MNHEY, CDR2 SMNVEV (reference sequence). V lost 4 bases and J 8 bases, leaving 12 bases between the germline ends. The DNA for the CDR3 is TGTGCCAGCAGTTGGGGGGAATTCGATTCACCCCTCCACTTT. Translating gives CASSWGEFDSPLHF.

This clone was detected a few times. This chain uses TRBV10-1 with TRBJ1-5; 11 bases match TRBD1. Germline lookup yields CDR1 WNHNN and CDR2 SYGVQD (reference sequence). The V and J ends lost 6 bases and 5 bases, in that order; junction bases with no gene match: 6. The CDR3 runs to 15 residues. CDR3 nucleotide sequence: TGCGCCAGCAGCGCCGGGACAGGGGGGCATCAGCCCCAGCATTTT. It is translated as CASSAGTGGHQPQHF.

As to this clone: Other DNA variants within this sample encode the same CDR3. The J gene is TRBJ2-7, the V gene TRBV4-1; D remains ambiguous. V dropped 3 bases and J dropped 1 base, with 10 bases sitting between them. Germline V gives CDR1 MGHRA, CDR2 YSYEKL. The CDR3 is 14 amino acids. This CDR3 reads CASSQDRGSYEQYF. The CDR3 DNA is TGCGCCAGCAGCCAGGATCGCGGTTCCTACGAGCAGTACTTC.

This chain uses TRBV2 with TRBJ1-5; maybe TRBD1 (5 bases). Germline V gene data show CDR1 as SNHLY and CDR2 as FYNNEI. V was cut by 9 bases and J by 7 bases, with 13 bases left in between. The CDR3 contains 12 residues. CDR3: CASNRPAQPQHF. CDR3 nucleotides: TGTGCCAGTAACAGGCCGGCACAGCCCCAGCATTTT.

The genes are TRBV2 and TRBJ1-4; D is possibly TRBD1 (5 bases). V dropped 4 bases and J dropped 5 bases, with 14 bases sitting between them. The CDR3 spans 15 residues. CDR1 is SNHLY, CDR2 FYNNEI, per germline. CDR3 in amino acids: CASSVARDRNEKLFF. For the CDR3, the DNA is TGTGCCAGCAGTGTGGCCAGGGATCGGAATGAAAAACTGTTTTTT.

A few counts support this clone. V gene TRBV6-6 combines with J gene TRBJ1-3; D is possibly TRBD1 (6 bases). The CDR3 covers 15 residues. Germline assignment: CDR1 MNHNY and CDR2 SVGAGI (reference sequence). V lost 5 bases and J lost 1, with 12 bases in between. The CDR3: CASSPRGSSGNTIYF. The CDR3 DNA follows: TGTGCCAGCAGTCCTAGGGGGAGTTCTGGAAACACCATATATTTT.

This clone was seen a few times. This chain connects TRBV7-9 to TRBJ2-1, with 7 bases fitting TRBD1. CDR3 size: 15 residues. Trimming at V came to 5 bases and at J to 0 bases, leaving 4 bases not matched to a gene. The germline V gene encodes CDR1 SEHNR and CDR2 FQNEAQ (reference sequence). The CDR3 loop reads CASSKGDSSYNEQFF. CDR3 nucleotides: TGTGCCAGCAGCAAAGGGGACAGCTCCTACAATGAGCAGTTCTTC.

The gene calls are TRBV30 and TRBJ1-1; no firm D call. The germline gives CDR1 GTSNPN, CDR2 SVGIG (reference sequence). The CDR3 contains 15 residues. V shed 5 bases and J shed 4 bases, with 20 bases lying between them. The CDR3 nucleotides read TGTGCCTGGCAGAGACCCCCCCGAAGGAGCACTGAAGCTTTCTTT. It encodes CAWQRPPRRSTEAFF.

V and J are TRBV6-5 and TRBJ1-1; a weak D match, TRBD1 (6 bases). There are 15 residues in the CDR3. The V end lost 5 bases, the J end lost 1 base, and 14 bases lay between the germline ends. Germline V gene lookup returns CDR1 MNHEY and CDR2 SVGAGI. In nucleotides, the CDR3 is TGTGCCAGCAGTACCTGGGCAGGGGCGAACACTGAAGCTTTCTTT. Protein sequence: CASSTWAGANTEAFF.